Listed below are T cell receptor beta chains from one sample, sequenced in a study of blood T cells in healthy people across ages. TCRdb used MiXCR to reprocess the 5' RACE reads, holding one entry per CDR3 protein. This table holds over a million distinct CDR3 sequences, around 42% found once. The sequencing sample was made of blood. These receptors came from a woman in her late teens or twenties in good health. Each CDR3 is given with its conserved first and last residue. The D gene is left open where the match is weak. Clone sizes are given selectively: once, few, many, or a class where the clone is expanded.

d_gene | j_gene | v_gene | abundance | CDR3nt | CDR3aa
NA | TRBJ1-3 | TRBV20-1 | NA | TGCAGTGCCATCGCCGGGACACAAGGTTCAGGAAACACCATATATTTT | CSAIAGTQGSGNTIYF
NA | TRBJ2-2 | TRBV2 | NA | TGTGCCAGCAGTGAATCCCAGGGGGGTAGGGCCGGGGAGCTGTTTTTT | CASSESQGGRAGELFF
TRBD1 | TRBJ2-5 | TRBV5-6 | NA | TGTGCCAGCAGCCCGCGGCGGACAGGGGAAGAGACCCAGTACTTC | CASSPRRTGEETQYF
NA | TRBJ1-1 | TRBV5-1 | NA | TGCGCCAGCAGCTCCGTCTATGAAGCTTTCTTT | CASSSVYEAFF
NA | TRBJ2-5 | TRBV27 | many | TGTGCCAGCAGTTTTCGGCCCCAAGAGACCCAGTACTTC | CASSFRPQETQYF
TRBD2 | TRBJ2-7 | TRBV7-2 | few | TGTGCCAGCAGCTTAGAGCGGGAGGGGCGGTACGAGCAGTACTTC | CASSLEREGRYEQYF
TRBD1 | TRBJ2-1 | TRBV2 | NA | TGTGCCAGCAGTCCACAGGGGCTCTACAATGAGCAGTTCTTC | CASSPQGLYNEQFF
NA | TRBJ1-2 | TRBV27 | NA | TGTGCCAGCAGTTTATCCGGGTTGGGGGGCTACACCTTC | CASSLSGLGGYTF
NA | TRBJ2-3 | TRBV3-1 | NA | TGTGCCAGCAGCCAAGATGGGTCAGGCTTCAGCACAGATACGCAGTATTTT | CASSQDGSGFSTDTQYF
TRBD2 | TRBJ2-5 | TRBV20-1 | few | TGCAGTGCTAGAATATTAGCGGGAGGAGAAGAGACCCAGTACTTC | CSARILAGGEETQYF
TRBD2 | TRBJ2-2 | TRBV7-9 | NA | TGTGCCAGCAGCTCGCCGCTAGCGGCGAACACCGGGGAGCTGTTTTTT | CASSSPLAANTGELFF
NA | TRBJ1-2 | TRBV28 | NA | TGTGCCAGCAGTTCTCCAGGGGAGGGGGTTGATGGCTACACCTTC | CASSSPGEGVDGYTF
TRBD1 | TRBJ2-6 | TRBV6-2/TRBV6-3 | NA | TGTGCCACCCGGGACAGGAGCTCTGGGGCCAACGTCCTGACTTTC | CATRDRSSGANVLTF
NA | TRBJ2-3 | TRBV15 | NA | TGTGCCACCAGCTCGAGACAGTATACGCAGTATTTT | CATSSRQYTQYF
TRBD2 | TRBJ2-1 | TRBV10-3 | NA | TGTGCCACCAGTGAGTCGGGTAGCGGGTACAATGAGCAGTTCTTC | CATSESGSGYNEQFF
TRBD1 | TRBJ1-1 | TRBV12-3/TRBV12-4 | few | TGTGCCAGCACTCTAGGACAGGCAGGGGAAGCTTTCTTT | CASTLGQAGEAFF
NA | TRBJ2-3 | TRBV9 | NA | TGTGCCAGCAGCGTAGCTTGGGGGAGGTCGCAGTATTTT | CASSVAWGRSQYF
NA | TRBJ1-5 | TRBV21-1 | NA | TGTGCCAGCAGCAGCATATTCCCGGGACGGCGCAATCAGCCCCAGCATTTT | CASSSIFPGRRNQPQHF
TRBD1 | TRBJ1-2 | TRBV5-1 | NA | TGCGCCAGCCCCAAAATACAGGGGGTGGAAGGCTACACCTTC | CASPKIQGVEGYTF
TRBD1 | TRBJ1-2 | TRBV29-1 | NA | TGCAGCGTTTACTCCTCGGGACAGGGGTCGGAGGGCTACACCTTC | CSVYSSGQGSEGYTF
NA | TRBJ2-7 | TRBV11-2 | few | TGTGCCAGCAGCTTAGGGTCGGCGTTCGAGCAGTACTTC | CASSLGSAFEQYF
NA | TRBJ1-1 | TRBV24-1 | once | TGTGCCACCAGCTCGGGCAGTTCGGGGAACACTGAAGCTTTCTTT | CATSSGSSGNTEAFF
NA | TRBJ1-1 | TRBV5-1 | NA | TGCGCCAGCAGCTTGGTATGGTACACTGAAGCTTTCTTT | CASSLVWYTEAFF
TRBD1 | TRBJ2-1 | TRBV6-2/TRBV6-3 | NA | TGTGCCAGCAGTTACCAAAGACAGGGGGCATCCTACAAGGAGCAGTTCTTC | CASSYQRQGASYKEQFF
NA | TRBJ2-1 | TRBV20-1 | few | TGCAGTGCTTTCTCTCCCGGTGAACATGAGCAGTTCTTC | CSAFSPGEHEQFF
NA | TRBJ1-6 | TRBV5-6 | NA | TGTGCCAGCAGCCTAGTGGGGGCGGATTCACCCCTCCACTTT | CASSLVGADSPLHF
NA | TRBJ2-3 | TRBV5-1 | few | TGCGCCAGCAGCCCTAACGTCGGGTATTTCACATATACGCAGTATTTT | CASSPNVGYFTYTQYF
NA | TRBJ2-3 | TRBV12-3/TRBV12-4 | NA | TGTGCCAGCCCTCCAAGACAGGGCACAGATACGCAGTATTTT | CASPPRQGTDTQYF
NA | TRBJ2-1 | TRBV12-3/TRBV12-4 | NA | TGTGCCAGCACCCTCGGCCCCTACAATGAGCAGTTCTTC | CASTLGPYNEQFF
TRBD2 | TRBJ2-3 | TRBV7-9 | NA | TGTGCCAGCAGCGCCGAATGGGGAGCGGGGCGCGCTAGCACAGATACGCAGTATTTT | CASSAEWGAGRASTDTQYF
NA | TRBJ1-1 | TRBV27 | NA | TGTGCCAGCATGGGGACACATAAAAAGGGTATCCCTGAAGCTTTCTTT | CASMGTHKKGIPEAFF
TRBD2 | TRBJ2-5 | TRBV7-9 | NA | TGTGCCAGCAGCCCCTCTAGCGGGACGGAGACCCAGTACTTC | CASSPSSGTETQYF
NA | TRBJ1-5 | TRBV28 | NA | TGTGCCAGCGGTGAACCGAGCAATCAGCCCCAGCATTTT | CASGEPSNQPQHF
TRBD1 | TRBJ1-5 | TRBV12-3/TRBV12-4 | NA | TGTGCCAGCACCTTAACCGGGACAGGGGCAGGGGGGCAGCCCCAGCATTTT | CASTLTGTGAGGQPQHF
TRBD1 | TRBJ1-1 | TRBV6-5 | once | TGTGCCAGCCTCAGGACAGGACTGGCGACTGAAGCTTTCTTT | CASLRTGLATEAFF
NA | TRBJ2-2 | TRBV4-1 | NA | TGCGCCAGCAGCCAAGACCCCGGGATCCTATCTTCCGGGGAGCTGTTTTTT | CASSQDPGILSSGELFF
NA | TRBJ1-2 | TRBV25-1 | NA | TGTGCCAGCAACACCGACGGGGGCTACACCTTC | CASNTDGGYTF
NA | TRBJ2-7 | TRBV20-1 | few | TGCAGTGCTAGAGACTCCAGGGGCGTAGGCGAGCAGTACTTC | CSARDSRGVGEQYF
NA | TRBJ1-1 | TRBV27 | NA | TGTGCCAGCAGACCGATCGGGACTGATGGGACTGAAGCTTTCTTT | CASRPIGTDGTEAFF
NA | TRBJ2-1 | TRBV11-1 | few | TGTGCCAGCAGCTTATTAGCAGCCGACTACAATGAGCAGTTCTTC | CASSLLAADYNEQFF
NA | TRBJ2-7 | TRBV21-1 | NA | TGTGCCAGCAGCAAAGTGGAGTTTCTCTACGAGCAGTACTTC | CASSKVEFLYEQYF
TRBD2 | TRBJ2-1 | TRBV29-1 | NA | TGCAGCGTTGAAACTAGCGGGAGGTTGAGTGAGCGGTTCTTC | CSVETSGRLSERFF
TRBD2 | TRBJ2-3 | TRBV7-9 | many | TGTGCCAGCAGCGCAGGCTTGGGACTAGCGTCGACAGATACGCAGTATTTT | CASSAGLGLASTDTQYF
NA | TRBJ2-7 | TRBV29-1 | once | TGCAGCGTAGCCGGCGCGAACACCGGGGAGCAGTACTTC | CSVAGANTGEQYF
NA | TRBJ2-3 | TRBV10-3 | NA | TGTGCCTCATCCTTCAGGACGAGTCCCACAGATACGCAGTATTTT | CASSFRTSPTDTQYF
NA | TRBJ2-5 | TRBV4-1 | few | TGCGCCAGCAGCCAAAGCGGACAGCTGAGCCAAGAGACCCAGTACTTC | CASSQSGQLSQETQYF
TRBD1 | TRBJ2-7 | TRBV7-2 | many | TGTGCCAGCGACAGGGGTAGAGCCTACGAGCAGTACTTC | CASDRGRAYEQYF
NA | TRBJ2-3 | TRBV5-1 | many | TGCGCCAGCAGCTTGGCCGAGGGCACAGATACGCAGTATTTT | CASSLAEGTDTQYF